This T cell receptor (beta chain) appears in the sequencing data of a study of human T cells and chemical hapten exposure. The wider study: Upper inner arm skin measuring around 2 cm by around 2 cm received 2% DPC for sensitization.

Each CDR3 protein is one row after TCRdb ran MiXCR on the RACE reads. The table records a few hundred thousand distinct CDR3 sequences, over 7.5% of them present only once. Time point of the sample: pre-sensitization, week 0. Treatment of the sample: therapeutic diphenylcyclopropenone sensitization with weekly scalp DPC. The CDR3 totals 14 residues. Trimming cost V 0 bases and J 5 bases, with 10 bases left between them. CDR1 is KGHSH and CDR2 is LQKENI in the germline V gene. In this sample, this clonotype turned up many times. The chain combines TRBV18 with TRBJ1-1; D is ambiguous. The sequence was obtained from a man aged 18 to 29 with alopecia areata. Some clones in this sample may be carry-over from other donors' samples. Material: whole blood, obtained in connection with sensitization to the hapten diphenylcyclopropenone (DPC). Written as DNA, the CDR3 is TGTGCCAGCTCACCACCGAGCAGACGGACTGAAGCTTTCTTT. Translation gives CASSPPSRRTEAFF.